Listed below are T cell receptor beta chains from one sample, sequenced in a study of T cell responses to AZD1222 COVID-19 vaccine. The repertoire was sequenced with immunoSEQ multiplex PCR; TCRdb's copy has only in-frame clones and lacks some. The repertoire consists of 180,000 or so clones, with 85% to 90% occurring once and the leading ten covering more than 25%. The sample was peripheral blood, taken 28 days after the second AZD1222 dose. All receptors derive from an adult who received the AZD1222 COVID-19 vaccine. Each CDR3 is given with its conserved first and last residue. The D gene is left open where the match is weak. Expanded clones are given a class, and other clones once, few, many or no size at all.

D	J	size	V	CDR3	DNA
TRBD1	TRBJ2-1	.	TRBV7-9	CASSYRTGSYNEQFF	TGTGCCAGCAGCTACCGGACAGGCTCCTACAATGAGCAGTTCTTC
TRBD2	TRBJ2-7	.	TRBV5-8	CASSAAGTSGSDDEQYF	TGTGCCAGCAGCGCTGCCGGGACTAGCGGGAGTGACGACGAGCAGTACTTC
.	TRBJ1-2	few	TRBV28	CASRGGIYGYTF	TGTGCCAGCAGGGGAGGGATATATGGCTACACCTTC
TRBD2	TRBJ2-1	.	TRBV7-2	CASSPAGLARHNEQFF	TGTGCCAGCAGCCCCGCGGGACTAGCGCGACACAATGAGCAGTTCTTC
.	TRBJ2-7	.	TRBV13	CASSPAGSQNSYEQYF	TGTGCCAGCAGCCCAGCCGGGAGCCAAAACTCCTACGAGCAGTACTTC
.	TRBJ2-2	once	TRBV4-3	CASSQDLWPGELFF	TGCGCCAGCAGCCAAGATCTCTGGCCCGGGGAGCTGTTTTTT
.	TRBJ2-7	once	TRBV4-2	CAAYEQYF	TGTGCGGCCTACGAGCAGTACTTC
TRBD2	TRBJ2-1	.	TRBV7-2	CASSIQSLAGGGTYNEQFF	TGTGCCAGCAGCATACAATCTCTAGCGGGAGGCGGCACCTACAATGAGCAGTTCTTC
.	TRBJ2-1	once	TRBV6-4	CASSDHTPGEIKFF	TGTGCCAGCAGTGATCACACCCCGGGGGAAATTAAGTTCTTC
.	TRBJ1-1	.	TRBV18	CASSLRRGNTEAFF	TGTGCCAGCTCACTACGGAGGGGCAACACTGAAGCTTTCTTT
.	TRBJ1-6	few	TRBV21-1	CASSPPTGGVGSYNSPLHF	TGTGCCAGCAGCCCACCGACAGGGGGCGTGGGGTCCTATAATTCACCCCTCCACTTT
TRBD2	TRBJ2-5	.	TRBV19	CASSMTSGGGETQYF	TGTGCCAGTAGTATGACTAGCGGAGGTGGCGAGACCCAGTACTTC
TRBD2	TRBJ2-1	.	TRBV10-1	CASLSGRAFYEQFF	TGCGCCAGCCTTAGCGGGAGGGCCTTTTATGAGCAGTTCTTC
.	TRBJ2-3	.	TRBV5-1	CASSLAASDTQYF	TGCGCCAGCAGCTTGGCGGCCTCAGATACGCAGTATTTT
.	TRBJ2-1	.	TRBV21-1	CASSKDRPDEQFF	TGTGCCAGCAGCAAAGACCGGCCCGATGAGCAGTTCTTC
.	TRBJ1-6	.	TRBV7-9	CASSLDRQPLNSPLHF	TGTGCCAGCAGCTTAGATCGGCAACCCCTCAATTCACCCCTCCACTTT